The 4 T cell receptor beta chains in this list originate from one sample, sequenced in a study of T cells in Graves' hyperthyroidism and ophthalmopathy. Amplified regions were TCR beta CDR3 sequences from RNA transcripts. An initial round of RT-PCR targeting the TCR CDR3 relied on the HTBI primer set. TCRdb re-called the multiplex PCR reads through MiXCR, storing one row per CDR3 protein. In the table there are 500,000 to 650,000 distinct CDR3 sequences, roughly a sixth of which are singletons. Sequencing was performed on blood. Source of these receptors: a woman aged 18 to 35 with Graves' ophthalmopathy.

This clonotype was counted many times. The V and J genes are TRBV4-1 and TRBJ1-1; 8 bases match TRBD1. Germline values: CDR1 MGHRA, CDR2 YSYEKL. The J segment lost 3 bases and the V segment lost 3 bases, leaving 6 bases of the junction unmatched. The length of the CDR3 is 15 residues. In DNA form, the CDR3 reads TGCGCCAGCAGCCACTCTCAGGGGGCCGACACTGAAGCTTTCTTT. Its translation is CASSHSQGADTEAFF.

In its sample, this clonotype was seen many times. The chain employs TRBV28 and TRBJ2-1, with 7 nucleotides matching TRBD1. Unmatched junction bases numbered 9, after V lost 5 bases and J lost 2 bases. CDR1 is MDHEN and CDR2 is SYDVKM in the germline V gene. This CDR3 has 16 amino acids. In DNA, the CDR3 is TGTGCCAGCAGTACAACCGGGACAGAAGCCTACAATGAGCAGTTCTTC. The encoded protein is CASSTTGTEAYNEQFF.

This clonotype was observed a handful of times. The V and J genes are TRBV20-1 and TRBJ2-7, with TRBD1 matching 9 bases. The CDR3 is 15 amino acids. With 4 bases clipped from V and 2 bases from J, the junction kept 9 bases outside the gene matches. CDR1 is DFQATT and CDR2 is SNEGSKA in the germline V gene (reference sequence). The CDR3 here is CSATAPGQGTYEQYF. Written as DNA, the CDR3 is TGCAGTGCTACCGCCCCGGGACAGGGAACCTACGAGCAGTACTTC.

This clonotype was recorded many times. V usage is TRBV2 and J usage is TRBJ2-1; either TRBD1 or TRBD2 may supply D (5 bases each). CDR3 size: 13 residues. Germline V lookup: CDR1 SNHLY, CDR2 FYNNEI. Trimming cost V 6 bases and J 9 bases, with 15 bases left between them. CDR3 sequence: CASRPRQGAEQFF. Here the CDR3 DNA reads TGTGCCAGCAGGCCCCGGCAGGGAGCTGAGCAGTTCTTC.